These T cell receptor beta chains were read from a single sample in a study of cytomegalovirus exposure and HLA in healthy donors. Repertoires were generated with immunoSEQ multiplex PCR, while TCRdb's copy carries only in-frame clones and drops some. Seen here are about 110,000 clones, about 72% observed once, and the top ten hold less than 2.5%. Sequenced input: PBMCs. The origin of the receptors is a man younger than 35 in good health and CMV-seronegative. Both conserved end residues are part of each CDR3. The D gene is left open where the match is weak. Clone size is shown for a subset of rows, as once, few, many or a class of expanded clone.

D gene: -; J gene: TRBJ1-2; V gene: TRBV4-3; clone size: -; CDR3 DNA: TGCGCCAGCAGCCAAGAAGGGAGTAACCCTAACTATGGCTACACCTTC; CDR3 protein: CASSQEGSNPNYGYTF
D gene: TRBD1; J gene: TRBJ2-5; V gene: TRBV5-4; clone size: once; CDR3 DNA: TGTGCCAGCAGCATCGACCCCGGGACAGGAGAGACCCAGTACTTC; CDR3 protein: CASSIDPGTGETQYF
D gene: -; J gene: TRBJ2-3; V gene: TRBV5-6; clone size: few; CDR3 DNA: TGTGCCAGCAGCTCCCAGGCAGTCACAGATACGCAGTATTTT; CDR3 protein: CASSSQAVTDTQYF
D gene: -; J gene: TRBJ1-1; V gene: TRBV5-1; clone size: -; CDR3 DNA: TGCGCCAGCAGTTGGAGGCCGAACACTGAAGCTTTCTTT; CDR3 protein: CASSWRPNTEAFF
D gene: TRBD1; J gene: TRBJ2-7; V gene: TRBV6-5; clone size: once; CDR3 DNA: TGTGCCAGCAGTTTTTCACCGGGACAGGGTGGCGAGCAGTACTTC; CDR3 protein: CASSFSPGQGGEQYF
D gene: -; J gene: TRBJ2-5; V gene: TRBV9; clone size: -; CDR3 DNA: TGTGCCAGCAGCGTAGACGGGGGGCAGTCAAAAGAGACCCAGTACTTC; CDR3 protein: CASSVDGGQSKETQYF
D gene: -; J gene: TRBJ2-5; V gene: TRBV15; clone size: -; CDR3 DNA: TGTGCCACCAGCAGAGATAGGGGGAATGGGGAGACCCAGTACTTC; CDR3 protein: CATSRDRGNGETQYF
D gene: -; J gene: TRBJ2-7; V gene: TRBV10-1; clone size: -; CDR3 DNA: TGCGCCAGCAGTGAGATACCTAGCCGAAGCGAGCAGTACTTC; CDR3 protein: CASSEIPSRSEQYF
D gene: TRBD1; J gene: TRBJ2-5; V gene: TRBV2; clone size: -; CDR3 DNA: TGTGCCAGCAACCGGGACAGGCAGGAGACCCAGTACTTC; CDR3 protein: CASNRDRQETQYF
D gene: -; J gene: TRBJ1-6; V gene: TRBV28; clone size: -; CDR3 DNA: TGTGCCAGCAGTTTATTGGCGGTAGTAGGGGGAAATTCACCCCTCCACTTT; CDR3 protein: CASSLLAVVGGNSPLHF
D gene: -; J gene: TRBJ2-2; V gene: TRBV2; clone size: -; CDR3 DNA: TGTGCCAGCCGCCAGGAACATACCGGGGAGCTGTTTTTT; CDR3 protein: CASRQEHTGELFF
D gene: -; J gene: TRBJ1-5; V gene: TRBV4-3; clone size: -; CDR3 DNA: TGCGCCAGCAGCCAAGATAGGGGGAATCAGCCCCAGCATTTT; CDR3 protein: CASSQDRGNQPQHF
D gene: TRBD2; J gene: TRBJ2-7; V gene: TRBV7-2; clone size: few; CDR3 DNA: TGTGCCAGCAGCCAAACACTAGCGGGGGTTCGAGAGCAGTACTTC; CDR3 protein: CASSQTLAGVREQYF
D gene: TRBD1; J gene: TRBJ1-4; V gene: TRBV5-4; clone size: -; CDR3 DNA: TGTGCCGTAGGACAGGGTGGGGAAAAACTGTTTTTT; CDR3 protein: CAVGQGGEKLFF
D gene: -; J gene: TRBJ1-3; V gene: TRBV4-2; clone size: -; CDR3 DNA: TGTGCCAGCAGCCAAGCCCGCGGGCTTTCTGGAAACACCATATATTTT; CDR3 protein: CASSQARGLSGNTIYF
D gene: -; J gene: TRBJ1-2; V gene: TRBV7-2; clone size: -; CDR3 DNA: TGTGCCAGCAGCTCGGGACCACAGGGTTATGGCTACACCTTC; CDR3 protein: CASSSGPQGYGYTF
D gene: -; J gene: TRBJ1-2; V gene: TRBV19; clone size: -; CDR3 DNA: TGTGCCAGTACCGGCAGGCCGAGCTATGGCTACACCTTC; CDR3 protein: CASTGRPSYGYTF